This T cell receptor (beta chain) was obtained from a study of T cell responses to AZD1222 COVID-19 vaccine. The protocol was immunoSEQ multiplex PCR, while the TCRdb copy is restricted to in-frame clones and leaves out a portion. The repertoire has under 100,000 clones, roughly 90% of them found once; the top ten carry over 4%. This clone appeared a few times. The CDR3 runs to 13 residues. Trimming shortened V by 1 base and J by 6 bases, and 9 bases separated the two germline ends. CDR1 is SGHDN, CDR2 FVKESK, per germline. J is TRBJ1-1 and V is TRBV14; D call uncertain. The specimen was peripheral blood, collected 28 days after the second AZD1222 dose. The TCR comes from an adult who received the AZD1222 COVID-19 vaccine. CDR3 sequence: CASSQVQDAEAFF. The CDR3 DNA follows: TGTGCCAGCAGCCAAGTCCAAGACGCTGAAGCTTTCTTT.